A selection of T cell receptor beta chains follows, all from one sample in a study of T cell repertoires in cytomegalovirus infection. These receptors have no known antigen. In TCRdb, the reads were re-called with MiXCR into one record per CDR3 protein. The data hold about 130,000 distinct CDR3 sequences, with more than 20% observed a single time. The sequencing input was PBMCs, sequenced either directly or after in vitro stimulation (not recorded which). Receptors originate from a human donor in good health (CMV status not recorded). Some clones in this sample may be carry-over from other donors' samples. Each CDR3 is given with its conserved first and last residue. Each record gives: J gene, V gene, clone size, D gene, CDR3 protein, CDR3 DNA. D genes are given only for firm matches. Where a row states a size, it is once, few, many or the class of an expanded clone; other rows omit it.

J gene: TRBJ2-7; V gene: TRBV11-2; clone size: .; D gene: TRBD2; CDR3 protein: CASSFTSGIEQYF; CDR3 DNA: TGTGCCAGCAGCTTTACTAGCGGGATCGAGCAGTACTTC
J gene: TRBJ2-3; V gene: TRBV7-2; clone size: few; D gene: .; CDR3 protein: CASSLDRVGTQYF; CDR3 DNA: TGTGCCAGCAGCTTAGATCGGGTGGGGACGCAGTATTTT
J gene: TRBJ2-1; V gene: TRBV6-2/TRBV6-3; clone size: .; D gene: .; CDR3 protein: CATTLRTQNEQFF; CDR3 DNA: TGTGCCACCACGCTCAGGACCCAAAATGAGCAGTTCTTC
J gene: TRBJ2-2; V gene: TRBV19; clone size: few; D gene: .; CDR3 protein: CASSTTRRRYTGELFF; CDR3 DNA: TGTGCCAGTAGTACCACAAGGCGGCGGTACACCGGGGAGCTGTTTTTT
J gene: TRBJ2-1; V gene: TRBV20-1; clone size: .; D gene: .; CDR3 protein: CSAREVTRARDEQFF; CDR3 DNA: TGCAGTGCTAGAGAGGTGACTAGGGCTCGAGATGAGCAGTTCTTC
J gene: TRBJ2-7; V gene: TRBV15; clone size: few; D gene: .; CDR3 protein: CATSRGPNKQYF; CDR3 DNA: TGTGCCACCAGCCGGGGACCCAATAAGCAGTACTTC
J gene: TRBJ1-1; V gene: TRBV6-2/TRBV6-3; clone size: few; D gene: .; CDR3 protein: CASSYSAVNTEAFF; CDR3 DNA: TGTGCCAGCAGTTACTCGGCAGTAAACACTGAAGCTTTCTTT
J gene: TRBJ2-1; V gene: TRBV7-2; clone size: many; D gene: TRBD2; CDR3 protein: CASSLEPAGVHEQFF; CDR3 DNA: TGTGCCAGCAGCTTAGAACCAGCGGGAGTCCATGAGCAGTTCTTC
J gene: TRBJ2-1; V gene: TRBV7-3; clone size: few; D gene: TRBD1; CDR3 protein: CASSLMTGDFNEQFF; CDR3 DNA: TGTGCCAGCAGCTTAATGACAGGGGATTTCAATGAGCAGTTCTTC
J gene: TRBJ1-6; V gene: TRBV4-3; clone size: few; D gene: .; CDR3 protein: CASSQGVRDNSPLHF; CDR3 DNA: TGCGCCAGCAGCCAAGGCGTCAGGGATAATTCACCCCTCCACTTT
J gene: TRBJ2-1; V gene: TRBV12-3/TRBV12-4; clone size: .; D gene: TRBD1; CDR3 protein: CASEGQGFVYNEQFF; CDR3 DNA: TGTGCCAGCGAGGGACAGGGGTTCGTCTACAATGAGCAGTTCTTC
J gene: TRBJ1-3; V gene: TRBV7-2; clone size: .; D gene: .; CDR3 protein: CASSSSTGINTIYF; CDR3 DNA: TGTGCCAGCAGCTCCAGTACAGGGATAAACACCATATATTTT
J gene: TRBJ1-4; V gene: TRBV13; clone size: .; D gene: TRBD1; CDR3 protein: CASSMTGGREKLFF; CDR3 DNA: TGTGCCAGCAGCATGACAGGGGGCCGTGAAAAACTGTTTTTT
J gene: TRBJ2-1; V gene: TRBV28; clone size: .; D gene: TRBD2; CDR3 protein: CARSGGLAGGTPHNEQFF; CDR3 DNA: TGTGCCAGAAGCGGGGGACTAGCGGGAGGGACCCCCCACAATGAGCAGTTCTTC
J gene: TRBJ2-1; V gene: TRBV5-6; clone size: .; D gene: .; CDR3 protein: CASTDILSYNEQFF; CDR3 DNA: TGTGCCAGCACCGACATCCTCTCCTACAATGAGCAGTTCTTC
J gene: TRBJ1-1; V gene: TRBV7-8; clone size: many; D gene: .; CDR3 protein: CASSIQVGRETEAFF; CDR3 DNA: TGTGCCAGCAGCATACAGGTCGGCAGGGAAACTGAAGCTTTCTTT